These T cell receptor beta chains were read from a single sample in a study of identical twins. One entry per CDR3 protein, called by TCRdb with MiXCR from the 5' RACE reads. The data contain 1.5 million to 2 million distinct CDR3 sequences, roughly 35% of them singletons. Sequenced: cord blood. These receptors all stem from a newborn girl in good health. Each CDR3 is given without its conserved first and last residue.

J | length | V | CDR3
TRBJ2-5 | 16 | TRBV7-2 | ASSFSTSGGGVQETQY
TRBJ1-2 | 13 | TRBV29-1 | SVGTGTGTAYGYT
TRBJ2-7 | 12 | TRBV20-1 | SARKGQGTHEQY
TRBJ2-5 | 12 | TRBV7-2 | ASSFGVIQETQY
TRBJ1-2 | 13 | TRBV27 | GSSTQDRGLYGYT
TRBJ2-3 | 12 | TRBV24-1 | ATSRSGWTDTQY
TRBJ1-5 | 10 | TRBV6-2/TRBV6-3 | ASSFSTQPQH
TRBJ1-5 | 14 | TRBV28 | ASSLFTGGSNQPQH
TRBJ2-7 | 13 | TRBV19 | ATHLLTSGPYEQY
TRBJ2-7 | 12 | TRBV2 | ASTRAAAYNEQY
TRBJ2-1 | 13 | TRBV5-1 | ASSLVAGSLQEQF
TRBJ1-2 | 10 | TRBV9 | AGSPGLGGYT
TRBJ1-6 | 13 | TRBV5-1 | ASSLGDRGQSPLH
TRBJ2-5 | 15 | TRBV5-4 | ASSLGGTGLDYNEQY
TRBJ1-2 | 13 | TRBV7-6 | ASSLTDRADRGYT
TRBJ2-2 | 12 | TRBV29-1 | SVAGQSNTGELF
TRBJ2-1 | 14 | TRBV6-5 | ASSRAGGGSYNEQF
TRBJ2-7 | 13 | TRBV5-1 | ASSLAGDFWDEQY
TRBJ2-3 | 11 | TRBV20-1 | SAGRLAPDTQY
TRBJ2-3 | 13 | TRBV18 | ASSPGPRFAGTQY
TRBJ2-1 | 13 | TRBV6-2/TRBV6-3 | ASTDLDLSYNEQF
TRBJ2-1 | 13 | TRBV20-1 | SANRLAGRLHEQF
TRBJ1-6 | 14 | TRBV25-1 | ASSHPTQGPNSPLH
TRBJ2-1 | 13 | TRBV28 | ASSSRLDGNNEQF
TRBJ1-4 | 11 | TRBV18 | ASSPGRAEKLF
TRBJ1-1 | 12 | TRBV6-6 | ASRLGQVNTEAF
. | 15 | TRBV10-3 | AISESTASGGYNEQY
TRBJ1-6 | 13 | TRBV24-1 | ATSGLDRNNSPLH
TRBJ2-2 | 14 | TRBV20-1 | SARRRGGLITGELF
TRBJ1-3 | 13 | TRBV6-5 | ASSLTGYSRNTIY
TRBJ2-1 | 15 | TRBV6-5 | ASSYSTGISGYNEQF
TRBJ1-6 | 12 | TRBV5-1 | ASSLSGNNSPPH
TRBJ1-1 | 11 | TRBV15 | ATSRDLGGEAF
TRBJ1-2 | 18 | TRBV4-1 | ASSQGNSRTVGATNYGYT
TRBJ1-6 | 12 | TRBV20-1 | SARCSGGTSPLH
TRBJ2-7 | 14 | TRBV10-3 | AISESVLRVSYEQY
. | 11 | TRBV20-1 | CARDKSPYEQY
TRBJ2-3 | 13 | TRBV7-9 | ASRARRSSTDTQY
TRBJ1-1 | 10 | TRBV20-1 | SARRGRAEAF